A selection of T cell receptor beta chains follows, all from one sample in a study of radiotherapy plus CTLA-4 blockade in lung cancer. The repertoire was sequenced with immunoSEQ multiplex PCR; TCRdb's copy has only in-frame clones and lacks some. The profile shows about 86,000 clones, 80% to 85% of them singletons. The sequences come from peripheral blood, collected from a patient treated with radiotherapy plus ipilimumab. These receptors all come from a human donor with non-small cell lung cancer who had stable disease on radiotherapy plus ipilimumab. Both conserved end residues are part of each CDR3. D genes are given only for firm matches. Clone size is shown for a subset of rows, as once, few, many or a class of expanded clone.

j_call clone_size v_call d_call cdr3_nt cdr3_aa
TRBJ1-1 . TRBV5-8 . TGTGCCAGCAGCTTCCCTGGCTCTGAAGCTTTCTTT CASSFPGSEAFF
TRBJ2-2 . TRBV30 TRBD2 TGTGCCTCGGCCATCCTAGCGGGAACCACCGGGGAGCTGTTTTTT CASAILAGTTGELFF
TRBJ2-3 . TRBV19 . TGTGCCAGTAGTTCCCCACGCGGCAGCACAGATACGCAGTATTTT CASSSPRGSTDTQYF
TRBJ2-1 . TRBV10-3 . TGTGCCATCAGTGAGTCCCAAGCCCCCACACACAATGAGCAGTTCTTC CAISESQAPTHNEQFF
TRBJ2-1 . TRBV10-2 TRBD2 TGCGCCAGCAGTTCTAGCGGGGCGCGATACAATGAGCAGTTCTTC CASSSSGARYNEQFF
TRBJ2-5 . TRBV5-1 TRBD2 TGCGCCAGCAGCTCCTCGCCGACTAGCGTAGAGACCCAGTACTTC CASSSSPTSVETQYF
TRBJ2-7 . TRBV9 TRBD2 TGTGCCAGCAGCGTAGAGGAAGGTAGCGGGGTCGAGCAGTACTTC CASSVEEGSGVEQYF
TRBJ1-6 . TRBV5-4 . TGTGCCAGCAGCTTGGCCGGGGTTCAACCCTCACCCCTCCACTTT CASSLAGVQPSPLHF
TRBJ2-2 . TRBV6-1 TRBD2 TGTGCCAGCAGTGGGACTAGCGGGAGGGCGAGAACCGGGGAGCTGTTTTTT CASSGTSGRARTGELFF
TRBJ1-3 . TRBV7-6 . TGTGCCAGCAGCTTAGAGGGAAACACCATATATTTT CASSLEGNTIYF
TRBJ2-7 once TRBV6-1 . TGTGCCAGCAGTGAAGTCCCCTACGAGCAGTACTTC CASSEVPYEQYF
TRBJ2-7 . TRBV7-2 TRBD2 TGTGCCAGCAGCTTGATTGGGACTAGCGGCCTCTACGAGCAGTACTTC CASSLIGTSGLYEQYF
TRBJ2-1 . TRBV28 . TGTGCCAGCAGTTTCCGGACCCTCGGTGAGCAGTTCTTC CASSFRTLGEQFF
TRBJ2-1 . TRBV7-2 TRBD2 TGTGCCAGCAGCTTCCTTAGCGGGTACAATGAGCAGTTCTTC CASSFLSGYNEQFF
TRBJ1-5 . TRBV5-1 . TGCGCCAGCAGCTTGGGAAATAGCAATCAGCCCCAGCATTTT CASSLGNSNQPQHF
TRBJ2-3 . TRBV14 . TGTGCCAGCAGCCAGTCAAGTCTTAGCACAGATACGCAGTATTTT CASSQSSLSTDTQYF
TRBJ2-2 . TRBV6-5 . TGTGCCAGCAGTTCACCGCGGGGGCCCCTCACCGGGGAGCTGTTTTTT CASSSPRGPLTGELFF
TRBJ2-3 . TRBV6-1 TRBD2 TGTGCCAGCAGTGCCCTAGCGGGGGGCAACACAGATACGCAGTATTTT CASSALAGGNTDTQYF
TRBJ2-7 . TRBV11-2 . TGTGCCAGCAGCTTAACAGTCCTTTCCTACGAGCAGTACTTC CASSLTVLSYEQYF
TRBJ2-1 . TRBV5-1 TRBD1 TGCGCCAGCAGTCCAGGGGGCGAGTCCTACAATGAGCAGTTCTTC CASSPGGESYNEQFF
TRBJ2-7 . TRBV19 TRBD2 TGTGCCAGTATCAGTAGCGGGATCCCCTACGAGCAGTACTTC CASISSGIPYEQYF
TRBJ2-5 . TRBV11-2 . TGTGCCAGCAGCTTAGCCGGGAAGACCCAGTACTTC CASSLAGKTQYF
TRBJ2-6 few TRBV5-1 . TGCGCCAGCAGCCCGGGCGGTCTCTCTGGGGCCAACGTCCTGACTTTC CASSPGGLSGANVLTF
TRBJ2-1 once TRBV2 . TGTGCCAGCAGTGGGGCAGTTTACAATGAGCAGTTCTTC CASSGAVYNEQFF
TRBJ1-5 once TRBV6-5 . TGTGCCAGCAGCCCAGGGGAAACTATCTCGCCCCAGCATTTT CASSPGETISPQHF
TRBJ2-7 . TRBV29-1 . TGCAGCGTCCTTACTTACAGGGACTACGAGCAGTACTTC CSVLTYRDYEQYF
TRBJ2-1 . TRBV7-6 . TGTGCCAGCAGCTTAGCCGGCAGGGGAGGAAATGAGCAGTTCTTC CASSLAGRGGNEQFF
TRBJ1-1 . TRBV27 TRBD1 TGTGCCAGCAGTGCTGCAGGGGGTTACACTGAAGCTTTCTTT CASSAAGGYTEAFF
TRBJ1-2 . TRBV5-8 . TGTGCCAGCAGCTTGGAGATGGGCAGGGTACACTATGGCTACACCTTC CASSLEMGRVHYGYTF
TRBJ2-5 once TRBV4-1 . TGCGCCAGCAGCCAAGCTGTGCCGGAGACCCAGTACTTC CASSQAVPETQYF
TRBJ2-3 once TRBV2 . TGTGCCAGCAGTGAAGTAAGCTTTAACCCAGATACGCAGTATTTT CASSEVSFNPDTQYF
TRBJ2-3 . TRBV2 . TGTGCCAGCAGCTATGGCATCTCCACAGATACGCAGTATTTT CASSYGISTDTQYF
TRBJ1-2 . TRBV14 . TGTGCCAGCAGCCAGCAAAGCTATGGCTACACCTTC CASSQQSYGYTF
TRBJ2-3 . TRBV19 TRBD2 TGTGCCAGTAGTTCGACTAGCGGGTCCACAGATACGCAGTATTTT CASSSTSGSTDTQYF
TRBJ1-6 . TRBV28 TRBD1 TGTGCCAGCAGCCCGGGCGGGACAGGGCGCAATTCACCCCTCCACTTT CASSPGGTGRNSPLHF
TRBJ2-7 . TRBV20-1 . TGCAGTGCCCACAGGGATTACGAGCAGTACTTC CSAHRDYEQYF
TRBJ1-2 . TRBV5-8 TRBD1 TGTGCCAGCAGTAAAACCAACAGGGGCTACTATGGCTACACCTTC CASSKTNRGYYGYTF
TRBJ2-7 . TRBV5-4 TRBD1 TGTGCCAGCAGCCAAGACCCCTGGACAGGGGAGACCTACGAGCAGTACTTC CASSQDPWTGETYEQYF
TRBJ2-3 . TRBV7-9 . TGTGCCAGCAGCTCTGGTGGGGGCGGGCGTGCGGATACGCAGTATTTT CASSSGGGGRADTQYF
TRBJ2-1 . TRBV7-3 . TGTGCCAGCAGCTTAGGGTCAGTTGTGGATGAGCAGTTCTTC CASSLGSVVDEQFF
TRBJ2-7 . TRBV5-6 . TGTGCCAGCAGCTTTCTCGGGGTATACGAGCAGTACTTC CASSFLGVYEQYF
TRBJ1-1 . TRBV5-1 . TGCGCCAGCAGCCTGGGAGGGACTCGGGGGACAGCTTTCTTT CASSLGGTRGTAFF
TRBJ2-5 once TRBV5-4 . TGTGCCAGCAGCCGGACGACTGGCGGACAAGAGACCCAGTACTTC CASSRTTGGQETQYF
TRBJ2-7 . TRBV28 . TGTGCCAGCAGTTTACTAGGGTACGAGCAGTACTTC CASSLLGYEQYF
TRBJ2-3 . TRBV15 TRBD2 TGTGCCACCAGCAGTTCCCTCGGGGGGGCAGATACGCAGTATTTT CATSSSLGGADTQYF
TRBJ1-6 . TRBV14 . TGTGCCAGCAGTCCAGGGTTATGGAATTCACCCCTCCACTTT CASSPGLWNSPLHF
TRBJ1-3 . TRBV30 . TGTGCCTGGAATCCGCCCGGAAACACCATATATTTT CAWNPPGNTIYF
TRBJ2-7 . TRBV18 . TGTGCCAGCTCACCACCGGACAGCCTGAGGGAGCAGTACTTC CASSPPDSLREQYF
TRBJ2-5 . TRBV5-6 . TGTGCCAGCAGCTTGTGGACGGGGACCCAAGAGACCCAGTACTTC CASSLWTGTQETQYF
TRBJ1-1 few TRBV18 . TGTGCCAGCACAAGGCAGGTCGGCAGCAACTTGAACACTGAAGCTTTCTTT CASTRQVGSNLNTEAFF
TRBJ2-7 . TRBV6-1 TRBD2 TGTGCCAGCCGTGGGGGCGGGGGGCCGGTGTCCTACGAGCAGTACTTC CASRGGGGPVSYEQYF
TRBJ2-7 . TRBV19 . TGTGCCAGTAGTATAGCCGCCCGTGGGGGCTACGAGCAGTACTTC CASSIAARGGYEQYF
TRBJ2-5 . TRBV5-1 . TGCGCCAGCAGCCGGGCCCGGACCCGTGAAGGAGAGACCCAGTACTTC CASSRARTREGETQYF
TRBJ1-2 . TRBV19 . TGTGCCAGTAGTAAAGGGGGGGACTATGGCTACACCTTC CASSKGGDYGYTF
TRBJ2-7 . TRBV6-1 TRBD1 TGTGCCAGCAGGAGAGACAGGGTAGGATCCTACGAGCAGTACTTC CASRRDRVGSYEQYF
TRBJ2-2 . TRBV13 . TGTGCCAGCAGCTTAGAAGCGAACACCGGGGAGCTGTTTTTT CASSLEANTGELFF
TRBJ1-5 . TRBV29-1 TRBD1 TGCAGCGTTGGACAGGGGGTAAATCAGCCCCAGCATTTT CSVGQGVNQPQHF
TRBJ2-5 . TRBV9 TRBD2 TGTGCCAGCAGCGGCGGGGGGGTAGGCGGAGAGACCCAGTACTTC CASSGGGVGGETQYF